The next 22 T cell receptor beta chains were all read from a single sample in a study of molecular identifiers for immune sequencing clone quantification. A single record per CDR3 protein comes from TCRdb applying MiXCR to the PCR reads. This table has 100,000 or so distinct CDR3 sequences, around 33% appearing once. Sequencing input: naive CD8+ T cells from blood, with Jurkat cell RNA spiked in. Specified subset: FACS-sorted CD8+CD4-CCR7+CD45RA+ naive T cells. The receptors were sampled from a human donor in good health. Some libraries in this study had Jurkat cell RNA spiked in.

This clonotype was detected ten times or more. This sequence joins TRBV10-2 and TRBJ2-7; D is unclear. The V gene's germline CDR1 is WSHSY and CDR2 SAAADI. The CDR3 has 13 amino acids. V lost 10 bases and J lost 2, with 15 bases in between. The CDR3 is CAIAGPSPYEQYF. CDR3 DNA sequence: TGCGCCATAGCAGGCCCGTCCCCCTACGAGCAGTACTTC.

Notes on this clonotype: A read error is possible here, since a much larger clone lies one base away. The CDR3 is CASSPGTDTLYF. CDR3 nucleotides: TGTGCCAGCAGTCCCGGGACAGATACGCTGTATTTT. The J gene is TRBJ2-3, the V gene TRBV12-3 or TRBV12-4, with TRBD1 matching 7 bases. There are 12 residues in the CDR3.

The chain has TRBV28 and TRBJ1-5; D might be TRBD1 (5 bases). The V gene's germline CDR1 is MDHEN and CDR2 SYDVKM. The CDR3 consists of 16 residues. V was trimmed by 5 bases and J by 0 bases, leaving 14 bases between them. The CDR3: CASSHVTEYSNQPQHF. The CDR3 DNA sequence: TGTGCCAGCAGTCACGTGACAGAATATAGCAATCAGCCCCAGCATTTT.

This clonotype was picked up a small number of times. The chain links TRBV20-1 to TRBJ2-3, with 12 bases lining up with TRBD1. Germline V gene lookup returns CDR1 DFQATT and CDR2 SNEGSKA (reference sequence). The CDR3 is made up of 14 amino acids. J lost 4 bases, V lost 5 bases, and 4 bases had no gene match. The CDR3 region is CSARDRGQADTQYF. The CDR3 DNA follows: TGCAGTGCTCGGGACAGGGGGCAGGCAGATACGCAGTATTTT.

This chain joins TRBV28 and TRBJ1-5, with unresolved D. V lost 6 bases and J 6 bases, leaving 9 bases between the germline ends. The germline V gene has CDR1 MDHEN and CDR2 SYDVKM. The CDR3 is made up of 12 amino acids. The CDR3 here is CASSPFTQPQHF. CDR3 nucleotide sequence: TGTGCCAGCAGCCCCTTTACTCAGCCCCAGCATTTT.

This clonotype has only a few counts. The chain carries TRBV19 and TRBJ1-5; 11 bases are a match to TRBD1. Trimming cost V 2 bases and J 7 bases; bases outside gene matches: 7. This CDR3 is 16 amino acids long. CDR1 and CDR2 (germline): LNHDA, SQIVND (reference sequence). CDR3 sequence: CASSIWWTGGWQPQHF. The CDR3 nucleotides read TGTGCCAGTAGTATATGGTGGACAGGGGGCTGGCAGCCCCAGCATTTT.

To note about this clonotype: Its ends do not fully match the called genes, so a read error is possible. The V and J genes are TRBV14 and TRBJ2-7, with 9 bases aligning to TRBD2. The CDR3 contains 15 residues. Germline CDR1 is SGHDN and CDR2 is FVKESK. The CDR3 region has the DNA TGTGCCAGCAGCCAAGTTAGCGGGAGCTCCTGCGAGCAGTACTTC. This encodes CASSQVSGSSCEQYF.

In regard to this clonotype: Compared with germline, one end of the junction differs, possibly owing to a read error. V and J are TRBV12-3 or TRBV12-4 and TRBJ1-1; maybe TRBD1 (5 bases). This CDR3 comprises 13 residues. For the CDR3, the DNA is TGTGCCAGCACTCTAAAATGGGGGAAAGAAGCTCTCTTT. This encodes CASTLKWGKEALF.

The chain uses TRBV6-5 and TRBJ2-3; D ambiguous. The CDR3 has 18 amino acids. V dropped 5 bases and J dropped 6 bases, with 27 bases sitting between them. The germline gives CDR1 MNHEY, CDR2 SVGAGI. CDR3 DNA sequence: TGTGCCAGCAGTAATAGTCCCCCTCAGAGGATAGTCGGCGATACGCAGTATTTT. Translated: CASSNSPPQRIVGDTQYF.

V usage is TRBV29-1 and J usage is TRBJ1-2, with TRBD1 as a possible D gene (6 bases). The CDR3 has 13 amino acids. Germline V lookup: CDR1 SQVTM, CDR2 ANQGSEA. The germline V and J ends were trimmed by 5 bases and 2 bases, with 12 bases remaining between them. The CDR3 coding sequence is TGCAGCGTTTCCGCACAGGGAAACTATGGCTACACCTTC. It codes for CSVSAQGNYGYTF.

This clonotype showed up just once. This sequence may be a read error, since a much larger clone differs from it by one base. V usage is TRBV29-1 and J usage is TRBJ2-3; unclear D gene. Germline CDR1 SQVTM, CDR2 ANQGSEA. The CDR3 is 13 residues long. The germline V and J ends were trimmed by 5 bases and 0 bases, with 9 bases remaining between them. CDR3 sequence reads: CSVQVTSTDTQYF. CDR3 DNA sequence: TGCAGCGTTCAGGTTACGAGCACAGATACGCAGTATTTT.

This clonotype was recorded a few times. The chain uses TRBV11-2 and TRBJ2-1, with TRBD1 as a possible D gene (5 bases). CDR3 length equals 13 residues. Germline loops: CDR1 SGHAT, CDR2 FQNNGV. V was trimmed by 5 bases and J by 6 bases, leaving 11 bases between them. CDR3 nucleotides: TGTGCCAGCAGCCGAACAGGCCCCAATGAGCAGTTCTTC. Its protein is CASSRTGPNEQFF. Full variable domain (outside the CDR3, taken from reference TRBV11-2 and TRBJ2-1): EAGVAQSPRYKIIEKRQSVAFWCNPISGHATLYWYQQILGQGPKLLIQFQNNGVVDDSQLPKDRFSAERLKGVDSTLKIQPAKLEDSAVYLCASSRTGPNEQFFGPGTRLTVL.

In its sample, this clonotype was seen a few times. The DNA of the CDR3 is TGTGCCAGCAGTATCACAGGGGGGGAGATTTTCTTC. The encoded protein is CASSITGGEIFF. The chain employs TRBV28 and TRBJ2-1; TRBD1 might be the D (8 bases). Trimming pared 5 bases from V and 16 bases from J, leaving 18 bases between. Germline V gene data show CDR1 as MDHEN and CDR2 as SYDVKM. This CDR3 has 12 residues.

This clonotype was counted many times. The V and J genes are TRBV20-1 and TRBJ2-1; tentatively, D is TRBD2 (5 bases). In germline, CDR1 is DFQATT, CDR2 SNEGSKA (reference sequence). The CDR3 has 13 amino acids. Trimming pared 6 bases from V and 0 bases from J, leaving 9 bases between. CDR3 residues: CSAGLISYNEQFF. CDR3 sequence (DNA): TGCAGTGCCGGACTCATCTCCTACAATGAGCAGTTCTTC.

In its sample, this clonotype was seen a few times. This chain links TRBV28 with TRBJ2-7, with D possibly being TRBD1 (5 bases). Trimming removed 3 bases from V and 3 bases from J, with 15 bases in between. This CDR3 is 15 amino acids long. The germline V gene has CDR1 MDHEN and CDR2 SYDVKM. CDR3 sequence: CASSLQQAENYEQYF. CDR3 in DNA: TGTGCCAGCAGTTTGCAACAGGCTGAAAACTACGAGCAGTACTTC. Full variable domain (missing parts from reference TRBV28 and TRBJ2-7): DVKVTQSSRYLVKRTGEKVFLECVQDMDHENMFWYRQDPGLGLRLIYFSYDVKMKEKGDIPEGYSVSREKKERFSLILESASTNQTSMYLCASSLQQAENYEQYFGPGTRLTVT.

As to this clonotype: A read error may be the cause here, since a much bigger clone is one base away. This chain joins TRBV5-6 and TRBJ2-1; 9 bases are a match to TRBD2. Germline lookup yields CDR1 SGHDT and CDR2 YYEEEE. This CDR3 contains 15 residues. The CDR3 DNA sequence: TGTGCCGGCAGCCCTGCTAGCGGGATCGGCAATGAGCAGTTCTTC. It codes for CAGSPASGIGNEQFF. Full variable domain (missing parts from reference TRBV5-6 and TRBJ2-1): DAGVTQSPTHLIKTRGQQVTLRCSPKSGHDTVSWYQQALGQGPQFIFQYYEEEERQRGNFPDRFSGHQFPNYSSELNVNALLLGDSALYLCAGSPASGIGNEQFFGPGTRLTVL.

In its sample, this clonotype was seen a few times. This chain joins TRBV11-2 and TRBJ2-7; the D gene is possibly TRBD1 (5 bases). Looked up from germline, CDR1 is SGHAT and CDR2 is FQNNGV. CDR3 length: 15 amino acids. V was trimmed by 8 bases and J by 2 bases, leaving 19 bases between them. CDR3 coding DNA: TGTGCCAGCTCGTTTCAGGGCGCGAGGCCCTACGAGCAGTACTTC. Protein: CASSFQGARPYEQYF.

The rearrangement uses TRBV18 and TRBJ1-1; D might be TRBD1 (5 bases). With 3 bases removed from V and 2 bases from J, the gap between germline ends came to 22 bases. This CDR3 contains 18 residues. Germline assignment: CDR1 KGHSH and CDR2 LQKENI. The DNA for the CDR3 is TGTGCCAGCTCACCGTCGGGGCGTGGGCAGGGAGGTAACACTGAAGCTTTCTTT. Protein: CASSPSGRGQGGNTEAFF.

J is TRBJ2-5 and V is TRBV11-2; 8 nucleotides line up with TRBD1. V trimming: 5 bases; J trimming: 6 bases; junction bases outside the gene matches: 14. The CDR3 totals 16 residues. Germline loops: CDR1 SGHAT, CDR2 FQNNGV. The CDR3 DNA sequence: TGTGCCAGCAGCCCCACCCCTGACAGGGGTGGGAAGACCCAGTACTTC. Amino acids: CASSPTPDRGGKTQYF. Using reference TRBV11-2 and TRBJ2-5 for the parts outside the CDR3, the full variable domain is EAGVAQSPRYKIIEKRQSVAFWCNPISGHATLYWYQQILGQGPKLLIQFQNNGVVDDSQLPKDRFSAERLKGVDSTLKIQPAKLEDSAVYLCASSPTPDRGGKTQYFGPGTRLLVL.

Points on this clonotype: It may be a read error: a sequence one base away is much more abundant. The chain combines TRBV7-9 with TRBJ2-2; TRBD2 is a possible D gene (6 bases). This CDR3 is built from 15 residues. The V gene's germline CDR1 is SEHNR and CDR2 FQNEAQ (reference sequence). DNA for the CDR3: TGTGCCAGCAGCCTAGCCGGGACTTACACCGGGGAGCTGTTTTTT. Translation: CASSLAGTYTGELFF.

This clonotype was recorded once. Being one base from a much bigger clone, this may be a read error. This rearrangement joins TRBV5-1 to TRBJ2-5; the D gene could be TRBD1 or TRBD2 (6 bases each). Looked up from germline, CDR1 is SGHRS and CDR2 is YFSETQ. The CDR3 totals 13 residues. CDR3 loop: CAISLGGRRTQYF. The CDR3 DNA follows: TGCGCCATCAGCCTAGGGGGGCGGCGGACCCAGTACTTC.

The gene calls are TRBV6-1 and TRBJ2-7, with 9 bases lining up with TRBD1. Looked up from germline, CDR1 is MNHNS and CDR2 is SASEGT. The CDR3 sequence is 17 residues long. The V and J ends lost 7 bases and 5 bases, in that order; junction bases with no gene match: 18. This CDR3 reads CASTRGGQGSRKDEQYF. The CDR3, as DNA: TGTGCCAGCACCCGTGGAGGACAGGGGTCGAGAAAGGACGAGCAGTACTTC.